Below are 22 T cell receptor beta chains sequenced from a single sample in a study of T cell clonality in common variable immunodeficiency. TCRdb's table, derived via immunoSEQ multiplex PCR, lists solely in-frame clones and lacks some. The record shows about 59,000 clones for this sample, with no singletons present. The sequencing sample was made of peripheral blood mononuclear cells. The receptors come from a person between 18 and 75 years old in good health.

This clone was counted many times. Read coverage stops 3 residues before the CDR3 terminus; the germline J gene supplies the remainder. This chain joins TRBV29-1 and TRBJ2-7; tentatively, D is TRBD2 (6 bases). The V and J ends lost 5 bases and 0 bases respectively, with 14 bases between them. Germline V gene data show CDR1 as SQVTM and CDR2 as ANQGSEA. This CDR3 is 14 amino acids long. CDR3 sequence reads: CSVTGLPSSYEQYF. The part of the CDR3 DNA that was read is TGCAGCGTTACAGGACTACCCAGCTCCTACGAG.

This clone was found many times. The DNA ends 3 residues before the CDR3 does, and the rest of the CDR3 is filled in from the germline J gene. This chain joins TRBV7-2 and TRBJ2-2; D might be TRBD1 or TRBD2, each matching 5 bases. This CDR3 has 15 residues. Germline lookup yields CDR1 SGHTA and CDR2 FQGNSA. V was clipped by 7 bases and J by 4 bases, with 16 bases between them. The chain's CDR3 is CASNIQRGGTGELFF. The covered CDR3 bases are TGTGCCAGCAACATACAGAGGGGTGGCACCGGGGAG.

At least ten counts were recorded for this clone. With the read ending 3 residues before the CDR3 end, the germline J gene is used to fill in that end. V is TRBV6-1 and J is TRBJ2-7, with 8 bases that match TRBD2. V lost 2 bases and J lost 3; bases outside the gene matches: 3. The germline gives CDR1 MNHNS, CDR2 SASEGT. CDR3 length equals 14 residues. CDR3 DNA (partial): TGTGCCAGCAGTGAAAGTCTAGCGGGCTACGAG. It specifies CASSESLAGYE. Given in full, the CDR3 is CASSESLAGYEQYF.

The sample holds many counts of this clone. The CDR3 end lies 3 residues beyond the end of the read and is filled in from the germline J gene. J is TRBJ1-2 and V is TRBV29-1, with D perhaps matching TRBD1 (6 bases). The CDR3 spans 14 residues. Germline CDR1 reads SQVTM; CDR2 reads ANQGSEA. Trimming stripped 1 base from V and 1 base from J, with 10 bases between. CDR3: CSVEGRGINYGYTF. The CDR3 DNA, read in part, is TGCAGCGTTGAAGGGAGGGGGATTAACTATGGC. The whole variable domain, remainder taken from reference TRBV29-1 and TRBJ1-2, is SAVISQKPSRDICQRGTSLTIQCQVDSQVTMMFWYRQQPGQSLTLIATANQGSEATYESGFVIDKFPISRPNLTFSTLTVSNMSPEDSSIYLCSVEGRGINYGYTFGSGTRLTVV.

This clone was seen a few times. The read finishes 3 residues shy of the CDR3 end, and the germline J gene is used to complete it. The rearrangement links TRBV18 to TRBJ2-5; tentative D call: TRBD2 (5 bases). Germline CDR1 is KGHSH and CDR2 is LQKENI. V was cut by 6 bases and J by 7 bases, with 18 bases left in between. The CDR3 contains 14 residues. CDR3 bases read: TGTGCCAGCTCTTCCACGGGGAACGAGGGGACC. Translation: CASSSTGNEGT. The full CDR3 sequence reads CASSSTGNEGTQYF. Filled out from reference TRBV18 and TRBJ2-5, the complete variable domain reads NAGVMQNPRHLVRRRGQEARLRCSPMKGHSHVYWYRQLPEEGLKFMVYLQKENIIDESGMPKERFSAEFPKEGPSILRIQQVVRGDSAAYFCASSSTGNEGTQYFGPGTRLLVL.

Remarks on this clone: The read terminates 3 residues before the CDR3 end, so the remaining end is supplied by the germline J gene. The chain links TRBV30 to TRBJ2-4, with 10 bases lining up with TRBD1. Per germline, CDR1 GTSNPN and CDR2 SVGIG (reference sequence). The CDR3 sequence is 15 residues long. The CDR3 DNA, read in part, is TGTGCCTGGAGCAATCCGAGACAGGGGGCGAATGGT. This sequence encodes CAWSNPRQGANG. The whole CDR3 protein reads CAWSNPRQGANGQYF.

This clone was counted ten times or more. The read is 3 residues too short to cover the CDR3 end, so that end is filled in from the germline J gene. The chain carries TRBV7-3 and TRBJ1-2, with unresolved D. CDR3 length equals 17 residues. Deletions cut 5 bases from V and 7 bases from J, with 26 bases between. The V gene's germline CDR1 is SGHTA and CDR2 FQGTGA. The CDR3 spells CASSPIVSNINAPGYTF. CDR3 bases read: TGTGCCAGCAGCCCCATTGTCAGTAATATCAACGCACCTGGC.

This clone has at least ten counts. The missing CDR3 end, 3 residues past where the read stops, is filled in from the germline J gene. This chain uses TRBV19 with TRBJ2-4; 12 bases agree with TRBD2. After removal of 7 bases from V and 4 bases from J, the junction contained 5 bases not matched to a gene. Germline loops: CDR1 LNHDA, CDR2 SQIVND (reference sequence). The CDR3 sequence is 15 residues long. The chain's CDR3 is CASTVLAGGKNIQYF. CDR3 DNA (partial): TGTGCCAGTACCGTACTAGCGGGGGGAAAAAACATT.

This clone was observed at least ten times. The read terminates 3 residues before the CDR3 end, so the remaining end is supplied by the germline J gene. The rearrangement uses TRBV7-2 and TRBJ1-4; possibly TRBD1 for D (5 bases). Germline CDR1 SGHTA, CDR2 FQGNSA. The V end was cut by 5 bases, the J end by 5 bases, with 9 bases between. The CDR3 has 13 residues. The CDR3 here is CASSLQENEKLFF. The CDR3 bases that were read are TGTGCCAGCAGCCTACAGGAGAATGAAAAA.

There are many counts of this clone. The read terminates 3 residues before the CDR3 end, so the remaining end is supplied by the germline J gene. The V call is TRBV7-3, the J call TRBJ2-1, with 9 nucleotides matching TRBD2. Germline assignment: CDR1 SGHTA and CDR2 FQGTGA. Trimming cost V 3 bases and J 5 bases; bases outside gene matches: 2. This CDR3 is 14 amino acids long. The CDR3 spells CASSLTSGDNEQFF. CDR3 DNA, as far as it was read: TGTGCCAGCAGCTTGACTAGCGGAGACAATGAG.

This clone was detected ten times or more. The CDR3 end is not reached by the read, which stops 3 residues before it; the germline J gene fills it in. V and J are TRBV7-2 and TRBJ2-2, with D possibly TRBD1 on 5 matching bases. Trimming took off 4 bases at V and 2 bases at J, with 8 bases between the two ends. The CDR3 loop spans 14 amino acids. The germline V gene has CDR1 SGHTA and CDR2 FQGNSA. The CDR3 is CASSYQGNTGELFF. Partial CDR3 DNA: TGTGCCAGCAGCTACCAGGGAAACACCGGGGAG.

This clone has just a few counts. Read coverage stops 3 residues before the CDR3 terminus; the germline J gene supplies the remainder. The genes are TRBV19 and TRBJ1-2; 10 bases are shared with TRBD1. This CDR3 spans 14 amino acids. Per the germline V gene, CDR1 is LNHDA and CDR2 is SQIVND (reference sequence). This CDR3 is CASSRDRGTDTYTF. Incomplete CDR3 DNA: TGTGCCAGTAGTAGGGACAGGGGTACAGATACC. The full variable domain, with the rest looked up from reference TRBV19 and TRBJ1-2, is DGGITQSPKYLFRKEGQNVTLSCEQNLNHDAMYWYRQDPGQGLRLIYYSQIVNDFQKGDIAEGYSVSREKKESFPLTVTSAQKNPTAFYLCASSRDRGTDTYTFGSGTRLTVV.

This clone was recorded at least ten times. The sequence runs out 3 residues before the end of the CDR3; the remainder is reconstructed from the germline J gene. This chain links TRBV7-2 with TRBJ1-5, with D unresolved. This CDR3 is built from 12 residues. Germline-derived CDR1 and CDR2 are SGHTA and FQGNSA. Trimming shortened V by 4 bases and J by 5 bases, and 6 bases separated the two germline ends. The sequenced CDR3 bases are TGTGCCAGCAGCTCCAGAGATCAGCCC. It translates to CASSSRDQP. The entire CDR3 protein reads CASSSRDQPQHF.

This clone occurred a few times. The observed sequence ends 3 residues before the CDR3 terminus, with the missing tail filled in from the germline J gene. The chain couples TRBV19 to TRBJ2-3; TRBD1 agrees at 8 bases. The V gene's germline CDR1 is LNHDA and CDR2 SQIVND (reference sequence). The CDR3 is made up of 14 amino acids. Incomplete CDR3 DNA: TGTGCCAGTAGGGACAGGGCTAACAATCAGCCG. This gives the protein CASRDRANNQP. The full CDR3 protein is CASRDRANNQPQYF.

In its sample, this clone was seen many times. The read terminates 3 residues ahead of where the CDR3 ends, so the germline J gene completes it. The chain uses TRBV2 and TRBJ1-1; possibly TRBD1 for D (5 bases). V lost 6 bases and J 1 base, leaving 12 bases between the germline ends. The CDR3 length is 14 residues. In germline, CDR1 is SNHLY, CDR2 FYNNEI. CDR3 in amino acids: CASRGGKGNTEAFF. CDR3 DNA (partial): TGTGCCAGCAGGGGGGGGAAGGGGAACACTGAA.

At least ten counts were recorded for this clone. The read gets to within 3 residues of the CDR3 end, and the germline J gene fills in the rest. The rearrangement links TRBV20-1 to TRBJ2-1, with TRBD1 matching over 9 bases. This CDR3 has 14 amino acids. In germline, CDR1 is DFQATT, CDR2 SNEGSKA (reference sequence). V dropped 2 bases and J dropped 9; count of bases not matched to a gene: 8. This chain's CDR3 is CSARTTGGPGEQFF. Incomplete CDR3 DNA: TGCAGTGCTAGAACGACAGGGGGGCCCGGTGAG.

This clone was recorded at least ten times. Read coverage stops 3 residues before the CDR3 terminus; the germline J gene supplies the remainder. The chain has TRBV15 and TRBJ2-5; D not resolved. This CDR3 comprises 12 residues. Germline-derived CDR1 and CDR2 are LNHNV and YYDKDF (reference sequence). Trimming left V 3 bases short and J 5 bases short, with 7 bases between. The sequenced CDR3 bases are TGTGCCACCAGCAGGAATCGGGAGACC. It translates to CATSRNRET. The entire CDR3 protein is CATSRNRETQYF.

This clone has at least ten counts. The covered CDR3 bases are TGTGCCAGCAGTTTTGATACAGGCGGCAATCAGCCC. Translated: CASSFDTGGNQP. The CDR3 as a whole reads CASSFDTGGNQPQHF. The rearrangement uses TRBV28 and TRBJ1-5, with D possibly TRBD1 on 5 matching bases. With the read ending 3 residues before the CDR3 end, the germline J gene is used to fill in that end. Trimming left V 3 bases short and J 2 bases short, with 11 bases between. Per the germline V gene, CDR1 is MDHEN and CDR2 is SYDVKM. The CDR3 runs 15 residues.

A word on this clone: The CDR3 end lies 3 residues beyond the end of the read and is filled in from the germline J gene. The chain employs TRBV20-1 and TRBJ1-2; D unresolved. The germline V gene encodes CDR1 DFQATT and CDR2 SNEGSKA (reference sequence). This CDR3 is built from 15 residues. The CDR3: CSARSLLAGGYEYTF. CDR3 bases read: TGCAGTGCTAGATCCCTGCTAGCGGGAGGCTACGAG.

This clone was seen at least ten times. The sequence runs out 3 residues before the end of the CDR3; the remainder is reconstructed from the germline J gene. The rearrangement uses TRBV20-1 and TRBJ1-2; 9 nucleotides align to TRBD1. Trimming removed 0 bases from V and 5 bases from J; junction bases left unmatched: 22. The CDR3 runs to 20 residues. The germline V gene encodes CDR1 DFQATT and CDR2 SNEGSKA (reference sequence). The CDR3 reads CSARELQGAEDLFWTYGYTF. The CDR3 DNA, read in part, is TGCAGTGCTAGAGAATTACAGGGGGCTGAAGATTTATTTTGGACGTATGGC.

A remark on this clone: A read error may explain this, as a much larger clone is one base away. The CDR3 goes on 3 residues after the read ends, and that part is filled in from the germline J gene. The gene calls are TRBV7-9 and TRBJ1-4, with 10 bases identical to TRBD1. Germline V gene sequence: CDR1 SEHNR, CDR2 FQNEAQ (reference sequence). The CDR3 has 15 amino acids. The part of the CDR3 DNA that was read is TGTGCCAGCAGCCCAGGGACAGGGGATAATTCACCA. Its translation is CASSPGTGDNSP. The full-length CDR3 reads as CASSPGTGDNSPLFF.

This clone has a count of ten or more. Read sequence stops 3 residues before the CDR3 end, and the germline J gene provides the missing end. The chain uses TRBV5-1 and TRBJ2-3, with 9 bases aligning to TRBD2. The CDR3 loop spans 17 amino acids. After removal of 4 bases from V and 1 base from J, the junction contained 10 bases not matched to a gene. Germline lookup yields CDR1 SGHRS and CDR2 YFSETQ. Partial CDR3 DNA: TGCGCCAGCAGCCCCGAGGTTTGGACTAGCGGCACAGATACG. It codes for CASSPEVWTSGTDT. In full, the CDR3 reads CASSPEVWTSGTDTQYF.